These 21 T cell receptor beta chains share one sample of origin, sequenced in a study of shared clonotypes between healthy human individuals. Libraries were prepared by immunoSEQ multiplex PCR; TCRdb keeps only in-frame clonotypes and omits some of them. Of some 2,100,000 clones in the sample, 90% to 95% were seen once. Naivety among CD8 cells was defined by CD45RO negativity and positive CCR7 selection, thereby excluding terminally differentiated effector memory CD45RA+ cells. What was sequenced was naive CD8+ T cells from PBMCs. The receptor set was obtained from a man younger than 35 in good health. Some clones in this sample may be carry-over from other donors' samples.

The chain employs TRBV5-4 and TRBJ2-7, with 7 positions matching TRBD1. The CDR3 is 13 residues long. Germline V gene lookup returns CDR1 SGHNT and CDR2 YYREEE (reference sequence). V lost 4 bases and J lost 4; bases outside the gene matches: 5. The CDR3 spells CASSNRGTYEQYF. The CDR3 nucleotides read TGTGCCAGCAGCAACAGGGGAACTTACGAGCAGTACTTC.

This clone was picked up a small number of times. The CDR3 coding sequence is TGTGCCAGCAGCTTGGGACAGGGCCATCAGCCCCAGCATTTT. Residues: CASSLGQGHQPQHF. This chain links TRBV7-9 with TRBJ1-5; TRBD1 aligns across 9 bases. The germline V gene has CDR1 SEHNR and CDR2 FQNEAQ (reference sequence). The CDR3 is made up of 14 amino acids. V was pared by 3 bases and J by 5 bases, with 2 bases of the junction left unmatched. Together with reference TRBV7-9 and TRBJ1-5, the CDR3 gives the full variable domain: DTGVSQNPRHKITKRGQNVTFRCDPISEHNRLYWYRQTLGQGPEFLTYFQNEAQLEKSRLLSDRFSAERPKGSFSTLEIQRTEQGDSAMYLCASSLGQGHQPQHFGDGTRLSIL.

The rearrangement links TRBV10-3 to TRBJ1-2; D is undetermined. The CDR3 has 13 residues. V dropped 0 bases and J dropped 7 bases, with 9 bases sitting between them. Germline CDR1 is ENHRY and CDR2 is SYGVKD. CDR3 sequence reads: CAISESIGGGYTF. In nucleotides, the CDR3 is TGTGCCATCAGTGAGTCGATAGGTGGTGGCTACACCTTC.

The rearrangement links TRBV9 to TRBJ2-1; D gene uncertain. V lost 3 bases and J 10 bases, leaving 17 bases between the germline ends. This CDR3 is 14 amino acids long. Germline CDR1 and CDR2: SGDLS and YYNGEE. CDR3 in amino acids: CASSAAFPGREQFF. CDR3 nucleotides: TGTGCCAGCAGCGCGGCCTTCCCCGGCAGAGAGCAGTTCTTC. Supplemented by reference TRBV9 and TRBJ2-1, the full variable domain reads DSGVTQTPKHLITATGQRVTLRCSPRSGDLSVYWYQQSLDQGLQFLIQYYNGEERAKGNILERFSAQQFPDLHSELNLSSLELGDSALYFCASSAAFPGREQFFGPGTRLTVL.

V gene TRBV28 combines with J gene TRBJ2-1; 10 bases map to TRBD1. The V gene's germline CDR1 is MDHEN and CDR2 SYDVKM. The V segment lost 3 bases and the J segment 6 bases; nucleotides outside the gene matches: 8. The CDR3 is made up of 16 amino acids. CDR3 amino acids: CASSFFRQGARNEQFF. The CDR3 DNA reads as TGTGCCAGCAGTTTCTTCCGACAGGGGGCGCGCAATGAGCAGTTCTTC.

The V gene is TRBV10-3, the J gene TRBJ2-7; D remains ambiguous. The CDR3 is made up of 15 amino acids. Deletions cut 4 bases from V and 4 bases from J, with 17 bases between. In germline, CDR1 is ENHRY, CDR2 SYGVKD. In DNA, the CDR3 is TGTGCCATCAGTGGTAGAGACATTGACGTTTACGAGCAGTACTTC. It yields the protein CAISGRDIDVYEQYF.

Of note for this clone: Other DNA sequences in the same sample also yield this CDR3. J is TRBJ1-2 and V is TRBV6-1; D uncertain. This CDR3 comprises 13 residues. Per the germline V gene, CDR1 is MNHNS and CDR2 is SASEGT. The V end was cut by 3 bases, the J end by 2 bases, with 7 bases between. The CDR3 DNA sequence: TGTGCCAGCAGTGAGAACAGCAACTATGGCTACACCTTC. This sequence encodes CASSENSNYGYTF.

DNA for the CDR3: TGCGCCAGCAGCCAAGGATGGGTGGGGCAGGCATACAATGAGCAGTTCTTC. It translates to CASSQGWVGQAYNEQFF. J is TRBJ2-1 and V is TRBV4-3; TRBD1 might be the D (5 bases). The V end lost 1 base, the J end lost 4 bases, and 17 bases lay between the germline ends. CDR1 LGHNA and CDR2 YSLEER come from the germline V gene. The CDR3 extends over 17 amino acids.

The rearrangement links TRBV28 to TRBJ2-7; D is possibly TRBD2 (6 bases). Germline lookup yields CDR1 MDHEN and CDR2 SYDVKM. The CDR3 is 14 residues long. V lost 3 bases and J 1 base, leaving 10 bases between the germline ends. As DNA, the CDR3 is TGTGCCAGCAGTTTCGGGGGATATTCCTACGAGCAGTACTTC. It specifies CASSFGGYSYEQYF.

DNA for the CDR3: TGCAGCTCGCGGCGGGAGAAATTGGAATATCCGGATACGCAGTATTTT. Amino acid sequence: CSSRREKLEYPDTQYF. The rearrangement uses TRBV29-1 and TRBJ2-3; 7 bases align to TRBD2. The V gene's germline CDR1 is SQVTM and CDR2 ANQGSEA. The J segment lost 6 bases and the V segment lost 8 bases, leaving 20 bases of the junction unmatched. The CDR3 has 16 amino acids.

V usage is TRBV5-1 and J usage is TRBJ2-1; D ambiguous. Germline loops: CDR1 SGHRS, CDR2 YFSETQ. The CDR3 spans 11 residues. V gave up 5 bases and J gave up 2 bases, with 2 bases separating them. The chain's CDR3 is CASRTYNEQFF. The CDR3 coding sequence is TGCGCCAGCAGGACCTACAATGAGCAGTTCTTC.

The sample holds a few counts of this clone. Other DNA sequences in the sample encode the same CDR3. V gene TRBV9 combines with J gene TRBJ1-1; D uncertain. Trimming pared 5 bases from V and 4 bases from J, leaving 12 bases between. Germline loops: CDR1 SGDLS, CDR2 YYNGEE. CDR3 size: 13 residues. The CDR3 here is CASSPSGGTEAFF. The CDR3 DNA reads TGTGCCAGCAGTCCGAGTGGAGGCACTGAAGCTTTCTTT.

A single count supports this clone. The chain joins TRBV5-1 to TRBJ1-2; D is ambiguous. Trimming removed 5 bases from V and 0 bases from J, with 20 bases in between. The CDR3 is 17 residues long. Germline V lookup: CDR1 SGHRS, CDR2 YFSETQ. The CDR3 loop is CASRSDPPTPANYGYTF. The CDR3 bases are TGCGCCAGCAGATCGGACCCACCCACCCCCGCTAACTATGGCTACACCTTC.

A remark on this clone: Different DNA sequences within this sample yield the same CDR3. The chain has TRBV7-8 and TRBJ1-5; D is uncertain. V was trimmed by 1 base and J by 2 bases, leaving 6 bases between them. This CDR3 is built from 14 residues. Germline CDR1 SGHVS, CDR2 FQNEAQ. The CDR3, as DNA: TGTGCCAGCAGCTTAGTTTGGGGCAATCAGCCCCAGCATTTT. Amino acid sequence: CASSLVWGNQPQHF.

Regarding this clone: The sample carries other DNA sequences with the same CDR3. The gene calls are TRBV18 and TRBJ1-4, with a possible D match to TRBD1 (6 bases). The germline gives CDR1 KGHSH, CDR2 LQKENI. V was clipped by 1 base and J by 3 bases, with 15 bases between them. This CDR3 has 17 amino acids. The CDR3 sequence is CASSPLDRGRANEKLFF. The CDR3, as DNA: TGTGCCAGCTCACCACTGGACAGAGGTCGGGCTAATGAAAAACTGTTTTTT.

The chain carries TRBV11-2 and TRBJ2-5, with D possibly being TRBD2 (5 bases). Trimming cost V 4 bases and J 1 base, with 16 bases left between them. The CDR3 has 16 amino acids. Germline CDR1 reads SGHAT; CDR2 reads FQNNGV. The CDR3 region has the DNA TGTGCCAGCAGCTCCCGGAGGCCTAGCCCCCAAGAGACCCAGTACTTC. Encoded protein: CASSSRRPSPQETQYF. Looking up the rest from reference TRBV11-2 and TRBJ2-5 gives the full variable domain: EAGVAQSPRYKIIEKRQSVAFWCNPISGHATLYWYQQILGQGPKLLIQFQNNGVVDDSQLPKDRFSAERLKGVDSTLKIQPAKLEDSAVYLCASSSRRPSPQETQYFGPGTRLLVL.

The J gene is TRBJ2-7, the V gene TRBV7-6, with D perhaps TRBD2 (5 bases). V was cut by 4 bases and J by 4 bases, with 11 bases left in between. The CDR3 covers 13 residues. Germline CDR1 reads SGHVS; CDR2 reads FNYEAQ. CDR3 nucleotide sequence: TGTGCCAGCAGCTCCGGACTCCCGTACGAGCAGTACTTC. Amino acids: CASSSGLPYEQYF.

The chain couples TRBV10-3 to TRBJ1-3, with D possibly matching TRBD1 (5 bases). Germline assignment: CDR1 ENHRY and CDR2 SYGVKD. Trimming pared 6 bases from V and 0 bases from J, leaving 15 bases between. The CDR3 loop spans 16 amino acids. CDR3 DNA: TGTGCCATCAGGGTCTGGGAGGGGACCTCTGGAAACACCATATATTTT. The encoded protein is CAIRVWEGTSGNTIYF.

The genes are TRBV4-3 and TRBJ1-4, with D unresolved. V was shortened by 0 bases and J by 4 bases, with 12 bases between the two germline ends. CDR1 is LGHNA, CDR2 YSLEER, per germline. The CDR3 length is 16 residues. CDR3 residues: CASSQEETQLNEKLFF. CDR3 in DNA: TGCGCCAGCAGCCAAGAAGAGACACAGCTTAATGAAAAACTGTTTTTT.

CDR3 protein: CSVKKPLVETQYF. CDR3 DNA sequence: TGCAGCGTGAAAAAACCCCTAGTGGAGACCCAGTACTTC. This chain uses TRBV29-1 with TRBJ2-5; D is ambiguous. Germline CDR1 reads SQVTM; CDR2 reads ANQGSEA. Deletions cut 6 bases from V and 5 bases from J, with 16 bases between. This CDR3 contains 13 residues. Full variable domain (rest looked up from reference TRBV29-1 and TRBJ2-5): SAVISQKPSRDICQRGTSLTIQCQVDSQVTMMFWYRQQPGQSLTLIATANQGSEATYESGFVIDKFPISRPNLTFSTLTVSNMSPEDSSIYLCSVKKPLVETQYFGPGTRLLVL.

This sequence joins TRBV6-6 and TRBJ2-1; D might be TRBD2 (5 bases). The V gene lost 7 bases and the J gene lost 2 bases, with 15 bases spanning the gap. The length of the CDR3 is 15 residues. Germline values: CDR1 MNHNY, CDR2 SVGAGI (reference sequence). CDR3 coding DNA: TGTGCCAGCACCCCAGGCCCAGCGGCCTACAATGAGCAGTTCTTC. Protein sequence: CASTPGPAAYNEQFF.